This TCR beta chain comes out of a study of cytomegalovirus exposure and HLA in healthy donors. The CDR3 totals 14 residues. The germline V gene encodes CDR1 MNHEY and CDR2 SVGAGI. J lost 3 bases, V lost 7 bases, and 6 bases had no gene match. The PCR ran on 60 Vbeta and 13 Jbeta primers. Here immunoSEQ multiplex PCR was the method, and the copy in TCRdb shows in-frame clones only, minus some. The sample includes around 90,000 clones, roughly 80% of them seen just once. The sequenced sample was PBMCs. The clonotype was recovered from a human donor in good health. The V gene is TRBV6-5, the J gene TRBJ1-2; 9 bases agree with TRBD1. CDR3 coding DNA: TGTGCCAGCAAGAACAGGGGGCGATACTATGGCTACACCTTC. Amino acids: CASKNRGRYYGYTF.